This T cell receptor (beta chain) was found in a study of blood T cell repertoires in COVID-19. The assay was immunoSEQ multiplex PCR, and TCRdb's table has in-frame clones only and misses some. The table lists more than 95,000 clones, 85% to 90% of them singletons. The CDR3 has 17 residues. Unmatched junction bases numbered 10, after V lost 0 bases and J lost 6 bases. Germline loops: CDR1 LGHNA, CDR2 YSLEER. The sample holds one count of this clone. Sequenced material: peripheral blood. This clonotype originated in a human donor in a cohort sampled during active COVID-19. The chain is built from TRBV4-3 and TRBJ2-1, with 8 bases matching TRBD2. Here the CDR3 reads CASSQDGRGGHVNEQFF. The CDR3 region has the DNA TGCGCCAGCAGCCAAGATGGTCGGGGGGGCCACGTCAATGAGCAGTTCTTC.